This TCR beta chain was profiled in a study of blood T cell repertoires in COVID-19. Trimming shortened V by 4 bases and J by 6 bases, and 12 bases separated the two germline ends. The CDR3 is 13 amino acids. All enrollees were roughly 18 to 89 years old and from 20 to 25 US areas. Membership in each cohort depended on participant-reported clinical history. The data were produced by immunoSEQ multiplex PCR, yet TCRdb's version contains in-frame clones alone and is incomplete. The repertoire holds 200,000 to 250,000 clones, 84% seen once, with around 6.5% in the top ten. This clone is a singleton in its sample.

The chain links TRBV12-3 or TRBV12-4 to TRBJ1-1; D unresolved. This clonotype was sampled from a woman aged 40 to 50 who had recovered from COVID-19. Sequencing was carried out using PBMCs or T cells enriched from blood (not recorded which). The CDR3 coding sequence is TGTGCCAGCAGTTCAGGTGTACTCCCTGAAGCTTTCTTT. Translated: CASSSGVLPEAFF.